This section outlines one T cell receptor beta chain sequence together with its context. No cognate antigen has been identified for it. Base qualities are not at hand, and no much larger clone is one base apart. The sample is drawn from a study of T cell responses to AZD1222 COVID-19 vaccine (dated by TCRdb to about 2021). Notes on the research overall: AZD1222 recipients whose second dose came at about 4 weeks and those whose second dose came at about 12 weeks were combined into one group, since spike-specific TCR depth and breadth did not differ between the two schedules. TCR sequencing was performed for roughly 250 trial participants, of whom 207 were given two doses of AZD1222 and some 25 were given two doses of MenACWY control vaccine. Trial participants were enrolled by age into subgroups of 18-55, 56-69 and 70-plus years, and around 140, 26 and 57 TCR-sequenced participants, respectively, were included in these subgroups. What the authors observed across the whole study: A significant rise in spike-specific TCR breadth and depth was observed after two AZD1222 doses relative to day 0 and relative to MenACWY recipients. Reportedly, almost half of the unique spike-specific TCRs recognized epitopes lying outside the regions that are mutated in the B.1.351 and B.1.1.7 variants. Conclusions about previously exposed vaccinees are limited because only six or seven AZD1222 recipients were SARS-CoV-2 seropositive at baseline. The 56-69-year group was small, and its depth increase did not reach significance, likely because of low power. Most participants were white British and females outnumbered males, and the authors suggested that clonal diversity may have been underestimated. Because no day 14 peak-response samples were available, repertoires were characterized only after the peak T cell response. Vaccine-associated CD4 TCRs spanned the whole spike protein, with dominant responses in regions 160-218 and 743-854.

The CDR3 regions of human TCRbeta chains were analyzed by immunosequencing. Per the authors' processing: TCRs in the repertoires were compared against a reference library of SARS-CoV-2-specific TCRs that had been generated with the MIRA antigen-specificity platform. Breadth meant the fraction of unique TCRs that were SARS-CoV-2-associated, whereas depth meant the fraction of total T cells that were SARS-CoV-2-associated. Using the MIRA data, each spike-specific TCR was assigned both to the spike region to which the TCR was reactive and to a CD4 or CD8 class. Log10-transformed breadth and depth values were compared by one-way ANOVA with Sidak's multiple comparisons tests. TCRdb took this table from immuneACCESS and kept in-frame rearrangements with V and J called. Such tables lack part of the clones; where checked against another copy, unresolved V genes explain under half of the gap, and the rest is unexplained. That table gives V, J and clone size, and the DNA gave D and trimming. The sample data list approximately 160,000 clones, and 87% of these were observed just once. The ten largest clones capture about 3% of the sample.

This sample's time point label indicates: baseline before first vaccination. The vaccinee samples were drawn from two UK trials, COV001 and COV002, one of which was a single-blind randomized controlled phase 2/3 trial testing AZD1222 (ChAdOx1 nCoV-19) in healthy adults. For TCRbeta chain sequencing, PBMC samples from trial participants were taken at day 0 and at day 28 after the second dose. The CDR3 numbers 15 residues from cysteine through phenylalanine. The kept DNA is CDR3 alone, 45 bases in frame from the first base. Clipping removes 0 bases from V and 9 bases from J, with 2 as the unmatched junction base count. The germline V gene provides CDR1 SGHRS and CDR2 YFSETQ.

The origin of this receptor is an adult in good health. The rearranged segments are TRBV5-1 and TRBJ2-1; the central 14 bases match TRBD2. This specimen consisted of peripheral blood, obtained on day 0 of AZD1222 vaccination. The CDR3 protein: CASSLAGTSGSEQFF. The DNA sequence follows: TGCGCCAGCAGCTTGGCCGGGACTAGCGGGAGTGAGCAGTTCTTC.